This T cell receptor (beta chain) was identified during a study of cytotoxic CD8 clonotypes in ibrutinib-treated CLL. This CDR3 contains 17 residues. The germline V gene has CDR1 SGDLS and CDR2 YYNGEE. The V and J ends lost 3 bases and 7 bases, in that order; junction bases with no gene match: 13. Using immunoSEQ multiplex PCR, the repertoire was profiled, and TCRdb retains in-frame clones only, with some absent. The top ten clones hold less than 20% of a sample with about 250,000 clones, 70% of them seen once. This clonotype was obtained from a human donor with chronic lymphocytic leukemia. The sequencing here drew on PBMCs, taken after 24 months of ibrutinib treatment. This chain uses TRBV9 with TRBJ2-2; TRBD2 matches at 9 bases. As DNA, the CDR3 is TGTGCCAGCAGCGCCCACCTCCCTAGCGGGATGGGCGGGGAGCTGTTTTTT. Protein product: CASSAHLPSGMGGELFF. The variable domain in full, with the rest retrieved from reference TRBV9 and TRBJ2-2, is DSGVTQTPKHLITATGQRVTLRCSPRSGDLSVYWYQQSLDQGLQFLIQYYNGEERAKGNILERFSAQQFPDLHSELNLSSLELGDSALYFCASSAHLPSGMGGELFFGEGSRLTVL.